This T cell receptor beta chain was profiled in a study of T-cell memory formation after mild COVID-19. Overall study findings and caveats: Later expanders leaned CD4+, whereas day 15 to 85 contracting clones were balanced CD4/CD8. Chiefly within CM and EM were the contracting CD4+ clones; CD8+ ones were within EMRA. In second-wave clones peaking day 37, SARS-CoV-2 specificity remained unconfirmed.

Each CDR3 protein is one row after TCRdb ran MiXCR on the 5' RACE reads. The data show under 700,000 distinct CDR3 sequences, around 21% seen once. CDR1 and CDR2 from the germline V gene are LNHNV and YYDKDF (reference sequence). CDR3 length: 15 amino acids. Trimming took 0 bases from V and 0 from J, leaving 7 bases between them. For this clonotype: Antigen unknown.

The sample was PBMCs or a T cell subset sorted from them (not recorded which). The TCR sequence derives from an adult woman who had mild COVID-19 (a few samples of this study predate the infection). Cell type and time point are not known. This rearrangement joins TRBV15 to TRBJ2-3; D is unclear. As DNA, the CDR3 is TGTGCCACCAGCAGAGAGCTAGAAAGCACAGATACGCAGTATTTT. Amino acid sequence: CATSRELESTDTQYF.